This passage covers 15 T cell receptor beta chains from one sample sequenced in a study of T cells in tumors after PD-1 blockade. Measured with immunoSEQ multiplex PCR; TCRdb has only the in-frame clones, and not every one. This table has about 19,000 clones, around 85% appearing once. The sequenced sample was PBMCs, obtained after anti-PD-1 therapy. The receptors derive from a human donor with advanced basal cell or squamous cell carcinoma (not recorded which).

The rearrangement uses TRBV9 and TRBJ2-3, with D possibly being TRBD2 (5 bases). The germline CDR1 and CDR2 sequences are SGDLS and YYNGEE. This CDR3 region has 15 residues. Trimming shortened V by 2 bases and J by 0 bases, and 10 bases separated the two germline ends. The CDR3 loop is CASSVRPGSTDTQYF. CDR3 DNA: TGTGCCAGCAGCGTTCGGCCGGGAAGCACAGATACGCAGTATTTT.

The chain employs TRBV2 and TRBJ2-7; 10 positions match TRBD2. Germline lookup yields CDR1 SNHLY and CDR2 FYNNEI. This CDR3 contains 14 residues. J lost 4 bases, V lost 8 bases, and 8 bases had no gene match. The CDR3 is CASETSGLPYEQYF. CDR3 in DNA: TGTGCCAGCGAGACTAGCGGGCTTCCTTACGAGCAGTACTTC. The whole variable domain, filled in from reference TRBV2 and TRBJ2-7, reads EPEVTQTPSHQVTQMGQEVILRCVPISNHLYFYWYRQILGQKVEFLVSFYNNEISEKSEIFDDQFSVERPDGSNFTLKIRSTKLEDSAMYFCASETSGLPYEQYFGPGTRLTVT.

CDR3 amino acids: CASSSWTSGPPYEQYF. The CDR3 DNA reads as TGTGCCAGCAGTTCCTGGACTAGCGGGCCTCCCTACGAGCAGTACTTC. This chain uses TRBV28 with TRBJ2-7; 11 bases agree with TRBD2. Germline CDR1 and CDR2: MDHEN and SYDVKM. V dropped 4 bases and J dropped 2; count of bases not matched to a gene: 7. This CDR3 has 16 residues.

The chain recombines TRBV10-3 with TRBJ1-1, with D possibly TRBD1 on 5 matching bases. The V and J ends lost 11 bases and 5 bases respectively, with 18 bases between them. Germline V lookup: CDR1 ENHRY, CDR2 SYGVKD. CDR3 length: 13 residues. CDR3 amino acids: CALSSGGGTEAFF. In nucleotides, the CDR3 is TGTGCCCTCTCGTCCGGTGGGGGTACTGAAGCTTTCTTT.

The J gene is TRBJ2-3, the V gene TRBV5-4, with 8 bases identical to TRBD2. The germline gives CDR1 SGHNT, CDR2 YYREEE (reference sequence). The CDR3 totals 15 residues. The J segment lost 5 bases and the V segment lost 3 bases, leaving 8 bases of the junction unmatched. The CDR3 region is CASSWWTSSEDTQYF. Written as DNA, the CDR3 is TGTGCCAGCAGCTGGTGGACTAGCTCAGAAGATACGCAGTATTTT. Variable domain in full (rest from reference TRBV5-4 and TRBJ2-3): ETGVTQSPTHLIKTRGQQVTLRCSSQSGHNTVSWYQQALGQGPQFIFQYYREEENGRGNFPPRFSGLQFPNYSSELNVNALELDDSALYLCASSWWTSSEDTQYFGPGTRLTVL.

The V and J genes are TRBV2 and TRBJ1-1; 9 nucleotides match TRBD1. After removal of 10 bases from V and 3 bases from J, the junction contained 12 bases not matched to a gene. There are 15 residues in the CDR3. Germline V gene lookup returns CDR1 SNHLY and CDR2 FYNNEI. Written as DNA, the CDR3 is TGTGCCAACTTCCGGGACAGGGTTTTGTACACTGAAGCTTTCTTT. It is translated as CANFRDRVLYTEAFF.

The chain uses TRBV27 and TRBJ2-7, with D tentatively TRBD1 (6 bases). This CDR3 has 16 amino acids. V dropped 0 bases and J dropped 4 bases, with 16 bases sitting between them. Looked up from germline, CDR1 is MNHEY and CDR2 is SMNVEV (reference sequence). For the CDR3, the DNA is TGTGCCAGCAGTTTATCGAGGGGGTTAGCCCCTTACGAGCAGTACTTC. Its protein is CASSLSRGLAPYEQYF.

CDR3 sequence reads: CASSNRDSGTDTQYF. For the CDR3, the DNA is TGTGCCAGCAGTAACCGGGACAGCGGCACAGATACGCAGTATTTT. This chain links TRBV28 with TRBJ2-3, with TRBD1 identical over 7 bases. The germline CDR1 and CDR2 sequences are MDHEN and SYDVKM. Trimming took 5 bases from V and 1 from J; bases not matched to a gene: 6. The CDR3 covers 15 residues.

In this sample, this clone turned up once. The CDR3 reads CASSPGQGNIQYF. The CDR3 nucleotides read TGTGCCAGCAGTCCCGGACAGGGAAACATTCAGTACTTC. The chain combines TRBV6-5 with TRBJ2-4; 8 bases are shared with TRBD1. This CDR3 is built from 13 residues. The V segment lost 5 bases and the J segment 6 bases; nucleotides outside the gene matches: 3. Germline-derived CDR1 and CDR2 are MNHEY and SVGAGI.

V usage is TRBV2 and J usage is TRBJ2-3, with TRBD2 as a possible D gene (7 bases). V lost 6 bases and J 4 bases, leaving 14 bases between the germline ends. The CDR3 runs to 14 residues. Germline CDR1 SNHLY, CDR2 FYNNEI. The CDR3 DNA sequence: TGTGCCAGCAGGGGGGCGGGGGCGGCAGATACGCAGTATTTT. It translates to CASRGAGAADTQYF.

The chain links TRBV19 to TRBJ2-5; TRBD1 matches at 7 bases. CDR1 LNHDA and CDR2 SQIVND come from the germline V gene (reference sequence). J was trimmed by 2 bases and V by 5 bases; bases with no gene match: 8. The length of the CDR3 is 15 residues. The CDR3, as DNA: TGTGCCAGTAGTCAAAGCAGGGGGAGACAAGAGACCCAGTACTTC. This translates into CASSQSRGRQETQYF.

The CDR3 DNA reads as TGTGCCAGCAGTTTGGACAGGGGGTCATCAGATACGCAGTATTTT. This translates into CASSLDRGSSDTQYF. The V gene is TRBV2, the J gene TRBJ2-3; 10 bases line up with TRBD1. The germline V gene has CDR1 SNHLY and CDR2 FYNNEI. J lost 4 bases, V lost 5 bases, and 6 bases had no gene match. CDR3 length: 15 residues. The full variable domain, with the rest looked up from reference TRBV2 and TRBJ2-3, is EPEVTQTPSHQVTQMGQEVILRCVPISNHLYFYWYRQILGQKVEFLVSFYNNEISEKSEIFDDQFSVERPDGSNFTLKIRSTKLEDSAMYFCASSLDRGSSDTQYFGPGTRLTVL.

The CDR3 region has the DNA TGTGCCAGCAGCTTAGATTCGGGGGTTAGGGAGCAGTTCTTC. This translates into CASSLDSGVREQFF. The rearrangement uses TRBV7-6 and TRBJ2-1, with D possibly matching TRBD2 (6 bases). This CDR3 region has 14 residues. Germline CDR1 SGHVS, CDR2 FNYEAQ. V was shortened by 1 base and J by 10 bases, with 14 bases between the two germline ends.

This clone was detected once. This chain links TRBV6-5 with TRBJ2-5; D might be TRBD1 (6 bases). This CDR3 contains 13 residues. CDR1 is MNHEY, CDR2 SVGAGI, per germline. V was shortened by 6 bases and J by 7 bases, with 15 bases between the two germline ends. The CDR3 loop reads CASRHRDTATQYF. CDR3 in DNA: TGTGCCAGCAGACACAGGGATACGGCGACCCAGTACTTC.

This rearrangement joins TRBV6-5 to TRBJ1-1, with 7 bases aligning to TRBD1. CDR3 length equals 14 residues. J gave up 2 bases and V 6 bases, and 6 bases lay outside the gene matches. The germline CDR1 and CDR2 sequences are MNHEY and SVGAGI. The CDR3 DNA follows: TGTGCCAGCAGGACCCGGGACAGAAACACTGAAGCTTTCTTT. It yields the protein CASRTRDRNTEAFF.